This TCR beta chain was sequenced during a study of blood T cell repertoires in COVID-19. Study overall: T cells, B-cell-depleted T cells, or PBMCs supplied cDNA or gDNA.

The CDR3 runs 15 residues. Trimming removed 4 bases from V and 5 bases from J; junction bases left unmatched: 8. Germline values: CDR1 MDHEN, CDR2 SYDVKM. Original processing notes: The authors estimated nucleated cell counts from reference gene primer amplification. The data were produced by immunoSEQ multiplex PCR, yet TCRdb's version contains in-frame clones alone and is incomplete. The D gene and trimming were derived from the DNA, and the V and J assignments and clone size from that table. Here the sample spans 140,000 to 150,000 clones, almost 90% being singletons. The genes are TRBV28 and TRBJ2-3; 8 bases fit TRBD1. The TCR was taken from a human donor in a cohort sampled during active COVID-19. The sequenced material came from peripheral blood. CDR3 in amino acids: CASSSRRDRRDTQYF. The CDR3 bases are TGTGCCAGCAGTTCTCGCCGGGACAGGAGAGATACGCAGTATTTT.